This TCR beta chain originates from a study of CD8 T cells in Susac syndrome. Random-hexamer reverse transcription was applied to roughly 0.45 to 1 ug RNA. In TCRdb, the immunoSEQ multiplex PCR reads were re-called with MiXCR into one record per CDR3 protein. The profile covers roughly 130,000 distinct CDR3 sequences, with just over 95% appearing a single time and less than 0.15% taken by the ten largest. Trimming took off 0 bases at V and 0 bases at J, with 10 bases between the two ends. This CDR3 has 15 residues. Germline V gene lookup returns CDR1 GTSNPN and CDR2 SVGIG (reference sequence). This clonotype originated in a human donor with Susac syndrome. The sample comprised CD4+ T cells from PBMCs. The chain carries TRBV30 and TRBJ2-3; no clear D. The CDR3 region has the DNA TGTGCCTGGAGTGTACGGCGAGCTAGCACAGATACGCAGTATTTT. This sequence encodes CAWSVRRASTDTQYF.